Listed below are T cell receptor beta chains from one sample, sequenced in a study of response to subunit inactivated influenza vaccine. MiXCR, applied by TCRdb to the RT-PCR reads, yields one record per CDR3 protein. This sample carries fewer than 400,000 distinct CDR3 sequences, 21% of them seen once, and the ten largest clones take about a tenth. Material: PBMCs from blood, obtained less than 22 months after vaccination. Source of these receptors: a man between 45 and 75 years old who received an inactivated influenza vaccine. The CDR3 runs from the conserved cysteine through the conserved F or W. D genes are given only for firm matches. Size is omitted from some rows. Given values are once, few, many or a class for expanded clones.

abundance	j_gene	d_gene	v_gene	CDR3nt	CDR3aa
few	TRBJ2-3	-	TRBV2	TGTGCCAGCAGTGCCGGACAGCCCCGCACAGATACGCAGTATTTT	CASSAGQPRTDTQYF
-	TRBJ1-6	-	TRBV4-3	TGCGCCAGCAGCCAAGGGTCCCGGGTTCGCAATTCACCCCTCCACTTT	CASSQGSRVRNSPLHF
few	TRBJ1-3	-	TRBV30	TGTGCCTGGAGTACCGGGACTGGAAACACCATATATTTT	CAWSTGTGNTIYF
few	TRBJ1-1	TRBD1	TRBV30	TGTGCCTGGAGTGTGGGGACAGCGAACACTGAAGCTTTCTTT	CAWSVGTANTEAFF
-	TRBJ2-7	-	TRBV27	TGTGCCAGCAGTTTAGTCCGGGGGAGTTACGAGCAGTACTTC	CASSLVRGSYEQYF
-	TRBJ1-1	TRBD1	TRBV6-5	TGTGCCAGCAGTTCTATTTTCCCGACAGGGGGGAACACTGAAGCTTTCTTT	CASSSIFPTGGNTEAFF
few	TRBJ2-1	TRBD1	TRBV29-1	TGCAGCGCCGGGACAGGGGGCAATGAGCAGTTCTTC	CSAGTGGNEQFF
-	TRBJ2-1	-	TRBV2	TGTGCCAGCAGATGGGGGACCACCCCGCACAATGAGCAGTTCTTC	CASRWGTTPHNEQFF
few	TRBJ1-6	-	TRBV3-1	TGTGCCAGCAGCCAAGATCCTGCAGCCGTCGCTTCACCCCTCCACTTT	CASSQDPAAVASPLHF
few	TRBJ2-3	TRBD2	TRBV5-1	TGCGCCAGCAGCGGAATTAGCGGGGGGAGCACAGATACGCAGTATTTT	CASSGISGGSTDTQYF
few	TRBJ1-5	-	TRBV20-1	TGCAGTGCTAACAACGGCGTGAATCAGCCCCAGCATTTT	CSANNGVNQPQHF
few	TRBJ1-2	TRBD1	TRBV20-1	TGCAGTGCGCGCGAAGGGACAGGGGGTGGTGGCTACACCTTC	CSAREGTGGGGYTF
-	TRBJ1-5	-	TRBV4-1	TGCGCCAGCAGCCAAGGCTACGATGGGGAGAAGCCCCAGCATTTT	CASSQGYDGEKPQHF
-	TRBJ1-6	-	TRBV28	TGTGCCAGCAGTCCTCCCAGGTATAATTCACCCCTCCACTTT	CASSPPRYNSPLHF
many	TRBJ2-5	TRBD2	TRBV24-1	TGTGCCACCAGTGATTCGAAGGACGCTAGCGGAATACAAGAGACCCAGTACTTC	CATSDSKDASGIQETQYF
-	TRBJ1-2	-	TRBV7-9	TGTGCCAGCAGCTTGATCGGTGGCGACTATGGCTACACCTTC	CASSLIGGDYGYTF
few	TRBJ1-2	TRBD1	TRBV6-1	TGTGCCAGCAGTCCGACAGGGGTAACCTATGGCTACACCTTC	CASSPTGVTYGYTF
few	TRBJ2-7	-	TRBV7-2	TGTGCCAGCAGCCCCCGGGCCTACGAGCAGTACTTC	CASSPRAYEQYF
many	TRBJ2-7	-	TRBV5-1	TGTGCCAGCAGCTTAGACTACGAGCAGTACTTC	CASSLDYEQYF
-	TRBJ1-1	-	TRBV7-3	TGTGCCAGCAGCTTAATAGGGGGGGACACTGAAGCTTTCTTT	CASSLIGGDTEAFF
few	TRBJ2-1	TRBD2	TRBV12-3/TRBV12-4	TGTGCCAGCAGCCCGGGGTCGCGCGGGGGGGCCAATGAGCAGTTCTTC	CASSPGSRGGANEQFF
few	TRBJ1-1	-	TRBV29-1	TGCAGCGTTGGGGTGAACACTGAAGCTTTCTTT	CSVGVNTEAFF
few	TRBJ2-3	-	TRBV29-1	TGCAGCGCCAGGACCGGCCTAGACTATTATGATACGCAGTATTTT	CSARTGLDYYDTQYF
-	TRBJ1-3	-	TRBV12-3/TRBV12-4	TGTGCCAGCAGTTTAGTCTATTCCAGGGCTTATAGCTCTGGAAGCACCATATATTTT	CASSLVYSRAYSSGSTIYF
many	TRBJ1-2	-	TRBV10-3	TGTGCCATCAGTGCCTTGGATTTGGCCTATGGCTACACCTTC	CAISALDLAYGYTF
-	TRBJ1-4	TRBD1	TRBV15	TGTGCCACCAGCAGAGATCAGGTACAGGGGGCTGGAAAACTGTTTTTT	CATSRDQVQGAGKLFF
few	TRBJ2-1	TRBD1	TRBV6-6	TGTGCCAGCAGTTATGACAGGGGCAATGAGCAGTTCTTC	CASSYDRGNEQFF
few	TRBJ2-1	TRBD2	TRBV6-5	TGTGCCAGCAGTTACTCCGGCGGGGGAAGCTCCTACAATGAGCAGTTCTTC	CASSYSGGGSSYNEQFF
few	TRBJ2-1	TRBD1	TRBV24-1	TGTGCCACCAGTGATTCCGGGACAGGGAAAAATGAGCAGTTCTTC	CATSDSGTGKNEQFF
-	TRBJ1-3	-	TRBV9	TGTGCCAGCTGCGGTGTATCGGGGGGCTCTGGAAACACCATATATTTT	CASCGVSGGSGNTIYF
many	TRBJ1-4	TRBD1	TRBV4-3	TGCGCCAGCAGCCATCCTAAGGACAGGGCCACTAATGAAAAACTGTTTTTT	CASSHPKDRATNEKLFF
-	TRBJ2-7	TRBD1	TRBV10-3	TGTGCCATCAGTAGAGGACAGGGATACCGCTCCTACGAGCAGTACTTC	CAISRGQGYRSYEQYF
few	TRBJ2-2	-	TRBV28	TGTGCCAGCAGTTTTCAACCATTGCCCACCGGGGAGCTGTTTTTT	CASSFQPLPTGELFF
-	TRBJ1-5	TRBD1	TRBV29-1	TGCAGCGTGAGGACAGGGAGGAATCAGCCCCAGCATTTT	CSVRTGRNQPQHF
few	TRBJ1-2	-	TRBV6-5	TGTGCCAGCAGTTCCTCTTTGTACGAGAACTATGGCTACACCTTC	CASSSSLYENYGYTF
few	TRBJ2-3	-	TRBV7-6	TGTGCCAGCAGTTTGATCCCCACAGATACGCAGTATTTT	CASSLIPTDTQYF
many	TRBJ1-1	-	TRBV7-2	TGTGCCAGCAGCTTACTTTCAGGGCTCACTGAAGCTTTCTTT	CASSLLSGLTEAFF
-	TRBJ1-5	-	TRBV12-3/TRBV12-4	TGTGCCAGCAGCTCGGACGGATACAATCAGCCCCAGCATTTT	CASSSDGYNQPQHF
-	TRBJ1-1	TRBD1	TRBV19	TGTGCCAGTATCACCTCGACAGGGGCAATGAACACTGAAGCTTTCTTT	CASITSTGAMNTEAFF
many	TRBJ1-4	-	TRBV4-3	TGCGCCAGCAGCCTCGGAGTGGGAGACAATGAAAAACTGTTTTTT	CASSLGVGDNEKLFF